This T cell receptor beta chain appears in the sequencing data of a study of cytomegalovirus exposure and HLA in healthy donors. Concerning this clone itself: Its antigen remains unidentified. A read error may produce the germline difference seen at one junction end.

This CDR3 is built from 17 residues. CDR1 and CDR2 (germline): SGHNT, YYREEE (reference sequence). PCR amplification relied on 60 Vbeta primers (plus 13 Jbeta primers). Sequencing was performed with immunoSEQ multiplex PCR; in TCRdb, only in-frame clones are kept and a portion is missing. The repertoire holds approximately 170,000 clones, roughly 80% seen once, with 4.9% in the top ten. Study conclusions and caveats: The authors later found HLA-associated TCR beta chains more clonally expanded than equally common others.

The origin of this receptor is a male donor in good health and CMV-seronegative. The chain uses TRBV5-4 and TRBJ2-1; TRBD2 matches at 15 bases. The sample consisted of PBMCs. CDR3 sequence (DNA): TGTGCTAGCAGCTACGGACTAGCGGGGGGGGGATACAATGAGCAGTTCTTC. This codes for CASSYGLAGGGYNEQFF.